This T cell receptor (beta chain) was documented in a study of T-cell reconstitution after alpha-beta-depleted transplantation in children (dated by TCRdb to 2016 to 2017). General notes on the study: Using TCR repertoire profiling, the study followed T-cell immune reconstitution in a quantitative way in children after TCRalphabeta/CD19-depleted allogeneic hematopoietic cell transplantation.

On this clonotype: The antigen it recognizes is unknown. No clone much larger than this one lies a single base away; base qualities are absent.

From the cysteine up to the phenylalanine, the CDR3 has a length of 14 residues. The only DNA kept is the CDR3, 42 bases in frame from the first base. V has 4 bases trimmed and J has 7 bases trimmed; junction bases matching no gene number 6. CDR1 and CDR2 are drawn from the germline V gene: SGHRS, YFSETQ. Library creation used PCR. Data came from an Illumina HiSeq 2500. TCR library preparation used molecular barcoding, with unique molecular identifiers applied to normalize quantification of the TCRbeta repertoire. TCRdb trimmed the raw reads at Q25, called clones with MiXCR and kept productive beta chains. Entries that share a CDR3 protein sequence are merged under the most common genes and DNA. The sample table records about 480,000 distinct CDR3 sequences; approximately 12% of these occur just once. More than 5.5% of the sample is held by the ten biggest clonotypes.

This chain is built from TRBV5-1 and TRBJ2-7, with TRBD1 identical over 12 junction bases. The sample consisted of PBMCs from the stem cell graft donor, taken from the stem cell graft. The TCR sequence derives from a human donor who donated a stem cell graft to a child with combined immunodeficiency. The DNA is TGCGCCAGCAGCATACGGGACAGGGGGCGTGAGCAGTACTTC. Its protein is CASSIRDRGREQYF. The full variable domain, with segments outside the CDR3 supplied by the reference TRBV5-1 and TRBJ2-7 proteins, appears as KAGVTQTPRYLIKTRGQQVTLSCSPISGHRSVSWYQQTPGQGLQFLFEYFSETQRNKGNFPGRFSGRQFSNSRSEMNVSTLELGDSALYLCASSIRDRGREQYFGPGTRLTVT.